The sequence of this T cell receptor beta chain was determined in a study of CD4 T cells in relation to SARS-CoV-2 and coronaviruses. Findings of the study overall: In around 60% of donors, memory CD4+ clonotypes crossrecognized SARS-CoV-2 and at least one common cold coronavirus spike.

On this clone itself: What it binds is not known.

This CDR3 region has 14 residues. Germline V gene lookup returns CDR1 MGHRA and CDR2 YSYEKL. V dropped 0 bases and J dropped 4 bases, with 10 bases sitting between them. Before the COVID-19 pandemic, during about 2011-2019, CD4+ T cells were taken from unexposed donors. The cells were cultured for under twelve days before CD4+ T cells were isolated. Only in-frame clones appear in the TCRdb table, and some are missing; sequencing was by immunoSEQ multiplex PCR. Of around 12,000 clones in the sample, 78% are singletons; the top ten hold around 13%. The sequence was obtained from a human donor in good health. The rearrangement links TRBV4-1 to TRBJ2-7; D possibly corresponds to TRBD1 (5 bases). The sequencing sample was made of CD4+ T cells from PBMCs, cultured in vitro. The CDR3 DNA follows: TGCGCCAGCAGCCAAGATGCCAGGGATTACGAGCAGTACTTC. Translating it yields CASSQDARDYEQYF.